This T cell receptor (beta chain) was identified in a study of blood T cell repertoires in COVID-19. Study-level information: Donors in the United States, Italy and Spain gave samples during acute or convalescent COVID-19. From T cells, B-cell-depleted T cells, or PBMCs came the material, which was cDNA or gDNA.

The V and J ends lost 4 bases and 4 bases, in that order; junction bases with no gene match: 14. The CDR3 is made up of 18 amino acids. The germline CDR1 and CDR2 sequences are SGHRS and YFSETQ. Cohort assignment relied on participant-reported clinical history. Donors in Cohort 3 who had recovered were those with two negative PCRs, healthcare professional clearance, or resolution of their symptoms. The method was immunoSEQ multiplex PCR; TCRdb's version includes in-frame clones alone and lacks a portion of them. The sample gives 350,000 or so clones, roughly 90% of which show up once; 1% is in the top ten.

The sample consisted of PBMCs or T cells enriched from blood (not recorded which). The TCR was taken from a woman in her twenties or thirties who had recovered from COVID-19. The chain recombines TRBV5-1 with TRBJ2-2; TRBD1 agrees at 9 bases. DNA for the CDR3: TGCGCCAGCAGCGGGAGCCCGGGACAGGGTACGTCCACCGGGGAGCTGTTTTTT. This codes for CASSGSPGQGTSTGELFF.